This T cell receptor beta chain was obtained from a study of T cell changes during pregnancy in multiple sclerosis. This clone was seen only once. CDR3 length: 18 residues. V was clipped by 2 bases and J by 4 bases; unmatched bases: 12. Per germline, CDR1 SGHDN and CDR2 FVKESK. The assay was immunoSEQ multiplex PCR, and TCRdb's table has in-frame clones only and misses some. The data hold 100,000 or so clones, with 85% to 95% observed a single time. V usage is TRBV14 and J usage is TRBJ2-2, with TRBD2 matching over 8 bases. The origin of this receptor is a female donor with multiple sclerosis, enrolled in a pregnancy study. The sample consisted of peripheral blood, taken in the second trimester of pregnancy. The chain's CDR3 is CASSQREGPLLFTGELFF. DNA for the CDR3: TGTGCCAGCAGCCAACGGGAGGGACCTCTTTTGTTCACCGGGGAGCTGTTTTTT.